The T cell receptor (beta chain) described here comes from a study of cytomegalovirus exposure and HLA in healthy donors. This CDR3 comprises 11 residues. Germline V gene data show CDR1 as SGHTA and CDR2 as FQGNSA. Trimming took 6 bases from V and 3 from J, leaving 6 bases between them. Study-wide findings and caveats: TRBV6-2, TRBV6-3 and some other V segments were unresolvable in 87-base-pair reads. In a later analysis, TCR beta V- and J-gene trimming was associated with a missense DCLRE1C variant.

As regards this clone: Antigen: not known.

Primers: 60 Vbeta forward and 13 Jbeta reverse. Some clones are missing from TCRdb's copy, which holds only in-frame ones; the method was immunoSEQ multiplex PCR. The sample gives hundreds of thousands of clones, 60% to 80% of which show up once; around 2% is in the top ten. The sample comprised PBMCs. The TCR was taken from a man between 18 and 29 years old in good health and CMV-seronegative. The chain couples TRBV7-2 to TRBJ2-7; unclear D gene. The CDR3 here is CASSSLYEQYF. In DNA, the CDR3 is TGTGCCAGCAGTTCTCTCTACGAGCAGTACTTC.